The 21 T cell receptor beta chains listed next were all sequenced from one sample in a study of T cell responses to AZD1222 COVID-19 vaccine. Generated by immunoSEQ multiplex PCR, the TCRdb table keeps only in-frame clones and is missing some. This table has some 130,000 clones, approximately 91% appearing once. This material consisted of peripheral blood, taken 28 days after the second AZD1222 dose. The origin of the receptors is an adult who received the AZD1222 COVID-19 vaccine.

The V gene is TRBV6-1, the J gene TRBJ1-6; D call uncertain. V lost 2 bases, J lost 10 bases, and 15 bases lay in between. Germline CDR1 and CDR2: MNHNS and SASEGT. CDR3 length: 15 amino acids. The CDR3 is CASSELSRAASPLHF. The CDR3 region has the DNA TGTGCCAGCAGTGAATTGTCGAGGGCAGCCTCACCCCTCCACTTT.

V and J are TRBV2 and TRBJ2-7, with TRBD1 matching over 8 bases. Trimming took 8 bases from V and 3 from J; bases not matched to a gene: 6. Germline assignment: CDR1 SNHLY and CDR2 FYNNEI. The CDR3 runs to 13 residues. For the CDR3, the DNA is TGTGCCAGCCGACAGGGGTCGTTCTACGAGCAGTACTTC. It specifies CASRQGSFYEQYF.

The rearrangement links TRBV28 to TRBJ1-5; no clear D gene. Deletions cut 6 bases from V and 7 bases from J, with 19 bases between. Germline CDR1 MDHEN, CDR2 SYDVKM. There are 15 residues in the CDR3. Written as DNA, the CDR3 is TGTGCCAGCAGCGGCTCCGGGCTTGGGAGACAGCCCCAGCATTTT. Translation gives CASSGSGLGRQPQHF.

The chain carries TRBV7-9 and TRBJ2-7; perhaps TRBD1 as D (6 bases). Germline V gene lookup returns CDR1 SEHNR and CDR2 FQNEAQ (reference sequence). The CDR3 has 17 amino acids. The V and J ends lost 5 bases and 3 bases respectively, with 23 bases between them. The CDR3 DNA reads TGTGCCAGCAGCCCTAAGGTCCCCAGGGGAAAGTTCTACGAGCAGTACTTC. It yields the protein CASSPKVPRGKFYEQYF.

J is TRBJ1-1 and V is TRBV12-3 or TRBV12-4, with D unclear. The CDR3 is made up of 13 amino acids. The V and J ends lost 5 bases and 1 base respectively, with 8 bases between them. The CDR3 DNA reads TGTGCCAGCAGTCGAGACCGGAACACTGAAGCTTTCTTT. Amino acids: CASSRDRNTEAFF.

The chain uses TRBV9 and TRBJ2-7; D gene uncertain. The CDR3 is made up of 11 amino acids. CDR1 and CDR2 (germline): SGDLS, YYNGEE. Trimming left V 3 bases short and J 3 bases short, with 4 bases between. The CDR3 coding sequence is TGTGCCAGCAGCGACTTCTACGAGCAGTACTTC. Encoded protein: CASSDFYEQYF.

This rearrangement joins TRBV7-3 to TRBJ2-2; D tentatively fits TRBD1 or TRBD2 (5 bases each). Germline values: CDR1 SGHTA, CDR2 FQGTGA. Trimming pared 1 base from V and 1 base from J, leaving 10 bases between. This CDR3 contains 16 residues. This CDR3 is CASSLKGSVNTGELFF. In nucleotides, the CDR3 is TGTGCCAGCAGCTTAAAGGGGAGCGTGAACACCGGGGAGCTGTTTTTT.

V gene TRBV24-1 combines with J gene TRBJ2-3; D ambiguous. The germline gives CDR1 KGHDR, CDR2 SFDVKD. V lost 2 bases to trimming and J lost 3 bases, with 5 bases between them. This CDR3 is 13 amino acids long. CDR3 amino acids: CATSDSRTDTQYF. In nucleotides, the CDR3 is TGTGCCACCAGTGATTCGCGGACAGATACGCAGTATTTT.

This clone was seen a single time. CDR3 sequence (DNA): TGCGCCAGCAGCCAAGTCCTAGCGGGGTACAATGAGCAGTTCTTC. The encoded protein is CASSQVLAGYNEQFF. The chain combines TRBV4-1 with TRBJ2-1; 9 positions match TRBD2. The CDR3 has 15 residues. The trim removed 1 base at V and 4 bases at J, leaving 2 bases unmatched. Germline-derived CDR1 and CDR2 are MGHRA and YSYEKL.

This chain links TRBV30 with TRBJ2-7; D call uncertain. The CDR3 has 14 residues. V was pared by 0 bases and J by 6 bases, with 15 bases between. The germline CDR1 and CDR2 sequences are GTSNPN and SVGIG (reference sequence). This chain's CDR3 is CAWSVPELSGEQYF. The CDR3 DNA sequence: TGTGCCTGGAGTGTCCCTGAACTTTCAGGCGAGCAGTACTTC.

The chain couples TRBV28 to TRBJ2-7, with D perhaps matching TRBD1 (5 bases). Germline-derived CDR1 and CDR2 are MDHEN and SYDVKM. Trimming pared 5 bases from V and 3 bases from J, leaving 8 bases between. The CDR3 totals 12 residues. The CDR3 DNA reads TGTGCCAGCAGTCCAGGGTACTACGAGCAGTACTTC. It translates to CASSPGYYEQYF.

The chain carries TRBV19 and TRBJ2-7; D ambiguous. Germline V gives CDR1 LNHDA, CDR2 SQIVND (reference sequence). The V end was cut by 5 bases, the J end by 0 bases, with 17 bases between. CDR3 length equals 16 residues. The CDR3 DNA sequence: TGTGCCAGTAGTGCACCTCAGGCTTCCAGCTCCTACGAGCAGTACTTC. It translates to CASSAPQASSSYEQYF.

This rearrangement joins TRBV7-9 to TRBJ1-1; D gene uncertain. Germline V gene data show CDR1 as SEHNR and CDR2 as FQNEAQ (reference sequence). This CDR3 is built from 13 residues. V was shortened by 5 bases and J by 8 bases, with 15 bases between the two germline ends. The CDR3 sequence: CASSNYNGPEAFF. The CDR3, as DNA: TGTGCCAGCAGCAATTATAACGGACCCGAAGCTTTCTTT.

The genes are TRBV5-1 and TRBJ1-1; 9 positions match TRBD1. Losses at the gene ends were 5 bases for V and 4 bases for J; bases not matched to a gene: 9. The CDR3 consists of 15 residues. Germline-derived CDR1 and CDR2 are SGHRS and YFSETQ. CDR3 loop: CASSISGQGSTEAFF. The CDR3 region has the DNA TGCGCCAGCAGTATTAGTGGACAGGGGAGCACTGAAGCTTTCTTT.

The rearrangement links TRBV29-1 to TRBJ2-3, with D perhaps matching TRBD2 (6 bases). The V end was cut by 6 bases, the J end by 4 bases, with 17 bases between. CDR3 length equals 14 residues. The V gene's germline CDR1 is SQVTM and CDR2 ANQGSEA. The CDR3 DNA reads TGCAGCGTGACCCCATCCGGAGGGCCAGATACGCAGTATTTT. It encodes CSVTPSGGPDTQYF.

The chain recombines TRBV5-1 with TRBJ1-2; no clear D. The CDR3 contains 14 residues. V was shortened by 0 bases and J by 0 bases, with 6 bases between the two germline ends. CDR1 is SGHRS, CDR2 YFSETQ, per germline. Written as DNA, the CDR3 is TGCGCCAGCAGCTTGGAGAGTACTAACTATGGCTACACCTTC. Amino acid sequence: CASSLESTNYGYTF.

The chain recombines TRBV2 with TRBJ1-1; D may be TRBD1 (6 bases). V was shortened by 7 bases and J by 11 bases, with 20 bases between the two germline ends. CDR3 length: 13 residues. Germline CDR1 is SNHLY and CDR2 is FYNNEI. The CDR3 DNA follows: TGTGCCAGCATCGACCGGGGGGCCCAAAGGGCTTTCTTT. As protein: CASIDRGAQRAFF.

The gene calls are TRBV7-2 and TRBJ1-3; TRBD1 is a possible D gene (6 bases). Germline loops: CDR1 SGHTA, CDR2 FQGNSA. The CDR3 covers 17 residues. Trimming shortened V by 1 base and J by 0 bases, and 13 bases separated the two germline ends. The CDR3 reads CASSLGTGRVSGNTIYF. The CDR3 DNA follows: TGTGCCAGCAGCTTAGGAACAGGGAGGGTCTCTGGAAACACCATATATTTT.

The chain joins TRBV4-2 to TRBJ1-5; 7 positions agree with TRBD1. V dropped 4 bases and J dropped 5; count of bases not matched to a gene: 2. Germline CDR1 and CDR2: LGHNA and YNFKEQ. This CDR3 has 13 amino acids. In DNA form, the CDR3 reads TGTGCCAGCAGCCGAGACAGGGATCAGCCCCAGCATTTT. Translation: CASSRDRDQPQHF.

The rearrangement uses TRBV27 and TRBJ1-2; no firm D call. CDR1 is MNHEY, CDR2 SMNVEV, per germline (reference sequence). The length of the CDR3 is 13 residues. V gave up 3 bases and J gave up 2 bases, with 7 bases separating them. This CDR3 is CASSFTGNYGYTF. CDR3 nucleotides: TGTGCCAGCAGTTTTACCGGGAACTATGGCTACACCTTC.

The CDR3 loop reads CASSSSSGLSGVTQYF. The DNA of the CDR3 is TGTGCCAGCAGTTCGTCTAGCGGGCTCTCTGGGGTGACCCAGTACTTC. This chain links TRBV6-5 with TRBJ2-5, with 8 bases matching TRBD2. In germline, CDR1 is MNHEY, CDR2 SVGAGI. CDR3 size: 16 residues. J gave up 7 bases and V 4 bases, and 14 bases lay outside the gene matches.